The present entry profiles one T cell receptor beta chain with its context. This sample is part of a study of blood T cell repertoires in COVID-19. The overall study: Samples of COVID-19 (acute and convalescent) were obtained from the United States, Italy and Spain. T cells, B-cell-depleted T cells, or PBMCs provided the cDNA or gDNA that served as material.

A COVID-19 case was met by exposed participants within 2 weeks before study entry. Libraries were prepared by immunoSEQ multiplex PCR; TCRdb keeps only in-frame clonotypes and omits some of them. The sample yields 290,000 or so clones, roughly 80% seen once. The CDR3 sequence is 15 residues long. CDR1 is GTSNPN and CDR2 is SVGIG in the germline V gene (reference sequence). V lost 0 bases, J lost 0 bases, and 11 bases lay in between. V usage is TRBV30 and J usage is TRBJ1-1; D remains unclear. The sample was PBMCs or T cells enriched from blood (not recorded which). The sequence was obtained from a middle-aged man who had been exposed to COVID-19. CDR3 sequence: CAWSVWRALNTEAFF. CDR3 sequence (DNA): TGTGCCTGGAGTGTATGGAGGGCGCTGAACACTGAAGCTTTCTTT.